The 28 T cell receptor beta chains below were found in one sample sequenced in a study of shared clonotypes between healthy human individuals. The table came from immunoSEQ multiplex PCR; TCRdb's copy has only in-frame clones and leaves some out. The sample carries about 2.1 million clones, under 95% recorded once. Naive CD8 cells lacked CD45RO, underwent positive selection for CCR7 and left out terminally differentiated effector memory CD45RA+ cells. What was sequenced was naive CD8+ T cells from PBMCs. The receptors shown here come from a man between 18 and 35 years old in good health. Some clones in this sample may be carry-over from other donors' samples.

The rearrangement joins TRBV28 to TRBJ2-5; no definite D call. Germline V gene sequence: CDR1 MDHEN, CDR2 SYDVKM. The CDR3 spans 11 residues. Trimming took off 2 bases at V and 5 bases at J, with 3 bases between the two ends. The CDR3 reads CASSLAETQYF. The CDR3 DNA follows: TGTGCCAGCAGTTTAGCTGAGACCCAGTACTTC.

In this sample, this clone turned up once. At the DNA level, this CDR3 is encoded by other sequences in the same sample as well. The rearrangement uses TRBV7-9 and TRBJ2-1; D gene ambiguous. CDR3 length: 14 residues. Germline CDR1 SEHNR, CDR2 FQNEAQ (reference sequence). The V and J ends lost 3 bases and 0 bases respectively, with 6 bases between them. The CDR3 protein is CASSFAASYNEQFF. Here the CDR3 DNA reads TGTGCCAGCAGCTTCGCTGCCTCCTACAATGAGCAGTTCTTC.

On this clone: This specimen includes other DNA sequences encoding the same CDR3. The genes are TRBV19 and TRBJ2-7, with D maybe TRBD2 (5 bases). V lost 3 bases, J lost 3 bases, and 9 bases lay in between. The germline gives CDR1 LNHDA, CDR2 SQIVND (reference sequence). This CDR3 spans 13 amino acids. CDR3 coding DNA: TGTGCCAGTAGTATTGGCGGACTCTACGAGCAGTACTTC. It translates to CASSIGGLYEQYF.

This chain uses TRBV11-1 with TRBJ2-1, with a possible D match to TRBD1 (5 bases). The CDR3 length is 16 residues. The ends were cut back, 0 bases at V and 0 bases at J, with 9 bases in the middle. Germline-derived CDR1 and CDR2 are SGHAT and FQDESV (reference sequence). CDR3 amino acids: CASSLARANSYNEQFF. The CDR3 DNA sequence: TGTGCCAGCAGCTTAGCCAGGGCGAACTCCTACAATGAGCAGTTCTTC.

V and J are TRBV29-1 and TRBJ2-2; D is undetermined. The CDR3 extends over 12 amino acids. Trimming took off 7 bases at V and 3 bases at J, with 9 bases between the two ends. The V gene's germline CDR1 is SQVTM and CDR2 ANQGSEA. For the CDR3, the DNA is TGCAGCGCGCCTGGATACACCGGGGAGCTGTTTTTT. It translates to CSAPGYTGELFF.

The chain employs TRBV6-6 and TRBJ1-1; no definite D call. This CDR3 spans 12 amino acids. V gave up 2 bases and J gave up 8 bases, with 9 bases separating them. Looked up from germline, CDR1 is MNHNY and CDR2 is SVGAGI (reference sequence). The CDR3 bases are TGTGCCAGCAGTTACAGTATCCAGGAAGCTTTCTTT. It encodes CASSYSIQEAFF.

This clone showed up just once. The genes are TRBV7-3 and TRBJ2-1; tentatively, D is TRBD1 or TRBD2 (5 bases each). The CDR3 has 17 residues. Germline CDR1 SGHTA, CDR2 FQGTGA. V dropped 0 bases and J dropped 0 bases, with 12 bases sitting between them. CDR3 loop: CASSLTGRGSSYNEQFF. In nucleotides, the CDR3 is TGTGCCAGCAGCTTAACGGGACGGGGTAGCTCCTACAATGAGCAGTTCTTC.

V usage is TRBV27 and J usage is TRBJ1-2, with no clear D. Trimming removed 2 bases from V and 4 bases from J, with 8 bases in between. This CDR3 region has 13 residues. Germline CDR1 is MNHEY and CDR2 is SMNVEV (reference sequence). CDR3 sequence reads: CASSLPGFYGYTF. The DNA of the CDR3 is TGTGCCAGCAGTTTACCTGGTTTCTATGGCTACACCTTC.

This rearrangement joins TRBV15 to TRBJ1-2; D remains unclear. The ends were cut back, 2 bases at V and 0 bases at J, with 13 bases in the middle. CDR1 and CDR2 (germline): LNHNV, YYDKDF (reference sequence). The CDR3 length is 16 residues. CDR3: CATSRYSKSSNYGYTF. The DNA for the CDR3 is TGTGCCACCAGCAGATATAGTAAGAGCTCTAACTATGGCTACACCTTC.

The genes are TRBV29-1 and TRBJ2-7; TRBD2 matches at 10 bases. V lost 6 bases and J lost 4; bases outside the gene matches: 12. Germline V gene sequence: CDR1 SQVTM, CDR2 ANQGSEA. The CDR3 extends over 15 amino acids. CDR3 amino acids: CSVSSLAGAKYEQYF. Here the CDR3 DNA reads TGCAGCGTCTCTTCCCTAGCGGGAGCCAAATACGAGCAGTACTTC.

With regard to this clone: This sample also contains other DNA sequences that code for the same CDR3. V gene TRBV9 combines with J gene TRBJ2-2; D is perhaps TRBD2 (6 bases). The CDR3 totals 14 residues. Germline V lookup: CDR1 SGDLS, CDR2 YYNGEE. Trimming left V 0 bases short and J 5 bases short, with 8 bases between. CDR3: CASSVAGRTGELFF. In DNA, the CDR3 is TGTGCCAGCAGCGTAGCTGGGAGGACCGGGGAGCTGTTTTTT.

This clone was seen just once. The CDR3 DNA is TGTGCCAGCAGCGTGACTAGCGGGTTCAACAATGAGCAGTTCTTC. It is translated as CASSVTSGFNNEQFF. The rearrangement joins TRBV9 to TRBJ2-1; TRBD2 matches 10 bases. The CDR3 loop spans 15 amino acids. In germline, CDR1 is SGDLS, CDR2 YYNGEE. V lost 2 bases, J lost 5 bases, and 4 bases stayed unmatched.

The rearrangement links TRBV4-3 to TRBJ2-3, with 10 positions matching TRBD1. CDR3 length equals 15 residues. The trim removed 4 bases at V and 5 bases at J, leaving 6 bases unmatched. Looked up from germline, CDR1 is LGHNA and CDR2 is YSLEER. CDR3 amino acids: CASSPGQGILDTQYF. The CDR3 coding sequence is TGCGCCAGCAGCCCGGGACAGGGGATCTTAGATACGCAGTATTTT.

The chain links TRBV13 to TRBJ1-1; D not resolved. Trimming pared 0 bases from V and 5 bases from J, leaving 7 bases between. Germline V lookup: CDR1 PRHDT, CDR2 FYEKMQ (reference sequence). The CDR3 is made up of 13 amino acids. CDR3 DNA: TGTGCCAGCAGCTTAGGGGAGAGAACTGAAGCTTTCTTT. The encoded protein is CASSLGERTEAFF.

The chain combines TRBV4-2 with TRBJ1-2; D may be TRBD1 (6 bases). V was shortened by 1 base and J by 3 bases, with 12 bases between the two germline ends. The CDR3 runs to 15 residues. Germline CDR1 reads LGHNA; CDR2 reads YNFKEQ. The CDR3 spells CASSQVHREDYGYTF. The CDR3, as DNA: TGTGCCAGCAGCCAAGTCCACAGGGAGGACTATGGCTACACCTTC.

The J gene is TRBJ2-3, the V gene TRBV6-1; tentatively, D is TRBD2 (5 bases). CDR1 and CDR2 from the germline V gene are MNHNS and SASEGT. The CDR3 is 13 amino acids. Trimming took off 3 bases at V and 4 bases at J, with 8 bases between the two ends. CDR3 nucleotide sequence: TGTGCCAGCAGTGATTGGGAGCCAGATACGCAGTATTTT. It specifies CASSDWEPDTQYF.

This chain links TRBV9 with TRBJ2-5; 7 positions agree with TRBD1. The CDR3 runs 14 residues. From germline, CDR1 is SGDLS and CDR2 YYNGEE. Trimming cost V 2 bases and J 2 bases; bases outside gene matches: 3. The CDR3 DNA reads TGTGCCAGCAGCGTGATGACAGGGCAAGAGACCCAGTACTTC. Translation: CASSVMTGQETQYF.

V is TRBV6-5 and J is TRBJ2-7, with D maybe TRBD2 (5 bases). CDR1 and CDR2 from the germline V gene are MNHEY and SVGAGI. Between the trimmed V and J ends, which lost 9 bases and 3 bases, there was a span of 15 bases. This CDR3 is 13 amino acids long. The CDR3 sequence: CARTGLSSYEQYF. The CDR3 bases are TGTGCCAGGACGGGGTTATCAAGCTACGAGCAGTACTTC.

The CDR3 region has the DNA TGTGCCAGCAGCTACCTAGATCGAGAGACCCAGTACTTC. Translation gives CASSYLDRETQYF. This chain links TRBV11-2 with TRBJ2-5; D call uncertain. From germline, CDR1 is SGHAT and CDR2 FQNNGV. The CDR3 is made up of 13 amino acids. The V and J ends lost 4 bases and 4 bases respectively, with 10 bases between them.

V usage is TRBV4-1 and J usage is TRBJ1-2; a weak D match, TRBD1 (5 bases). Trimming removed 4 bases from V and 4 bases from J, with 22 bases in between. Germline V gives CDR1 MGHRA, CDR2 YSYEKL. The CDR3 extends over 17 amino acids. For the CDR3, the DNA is TGCGCCAGCAGCCCCCGGGGGGAGGACGCAAGTTTCTATGGCTACACCTTC. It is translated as CASSPRGEDASFYGYTF.

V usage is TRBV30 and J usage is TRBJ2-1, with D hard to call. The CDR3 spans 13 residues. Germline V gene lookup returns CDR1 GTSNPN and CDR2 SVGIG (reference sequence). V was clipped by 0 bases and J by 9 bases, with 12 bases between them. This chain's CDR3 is CAWSVVEWGEQFF. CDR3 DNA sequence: TGTGCCTGGAGTGTCGTCGAGTGGGGTGAGCAGTTCTTC.

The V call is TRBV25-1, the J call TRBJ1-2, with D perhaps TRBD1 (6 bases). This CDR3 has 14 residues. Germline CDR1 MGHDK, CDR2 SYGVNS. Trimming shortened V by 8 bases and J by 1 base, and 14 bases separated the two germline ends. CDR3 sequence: CASASGGLNYGYTF. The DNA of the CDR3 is TGTGCCAGCGCGTCGGGGGGCCTTAACTATGGCTACACCTTC.

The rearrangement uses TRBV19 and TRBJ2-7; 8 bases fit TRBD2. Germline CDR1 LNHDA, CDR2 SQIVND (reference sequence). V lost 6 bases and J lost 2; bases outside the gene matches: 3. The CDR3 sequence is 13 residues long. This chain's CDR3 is CASRNSGTYEQYF. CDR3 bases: TGTGCCAGTAGGAATAGCGGGACCTACGAGCAGTACTTC.

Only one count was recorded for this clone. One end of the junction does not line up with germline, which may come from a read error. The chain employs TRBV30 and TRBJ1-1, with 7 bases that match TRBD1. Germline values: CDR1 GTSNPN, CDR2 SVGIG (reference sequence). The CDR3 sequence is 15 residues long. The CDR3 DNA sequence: TGTGCCCGGAGTGACGACAGGGAAATGAACACTGAAGCTTTCTTT. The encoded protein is CARSDDREMNTEAFF.

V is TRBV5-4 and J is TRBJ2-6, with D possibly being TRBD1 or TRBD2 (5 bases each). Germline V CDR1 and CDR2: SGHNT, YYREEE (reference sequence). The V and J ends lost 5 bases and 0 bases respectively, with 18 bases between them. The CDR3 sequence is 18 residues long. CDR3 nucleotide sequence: TGTGCCAGCAGTTACGGGACCTACGCCTCCTCTGGGGCCAACGTCCTGACTTTC. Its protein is CASSYGTYASSGANVLTF. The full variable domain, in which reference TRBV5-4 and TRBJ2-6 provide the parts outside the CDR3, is ETGVTQSPTHLIKTRGQQVTLRCSSQSGHNTVSWYQQALGQGPQFIFQYYREEENGRGNFPPRFSGLQFPNYSSELNVNALELDDSALYLCASSYGTYASSGANVLTFGAGSRLTVL.

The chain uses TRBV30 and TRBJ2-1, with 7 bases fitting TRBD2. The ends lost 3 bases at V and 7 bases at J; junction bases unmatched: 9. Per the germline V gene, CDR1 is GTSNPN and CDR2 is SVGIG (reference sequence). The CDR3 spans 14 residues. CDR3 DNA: TGTGCCTGGAGGGGTGGCGGGAGTGGGAATGAGCAGTTCTTC. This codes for CAWRGGGSGNEQFF.

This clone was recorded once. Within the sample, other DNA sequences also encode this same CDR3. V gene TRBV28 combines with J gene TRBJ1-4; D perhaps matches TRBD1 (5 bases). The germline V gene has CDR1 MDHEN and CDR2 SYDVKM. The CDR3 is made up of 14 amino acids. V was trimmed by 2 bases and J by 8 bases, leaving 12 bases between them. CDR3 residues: CASSLGGWGEKLFF. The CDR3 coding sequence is TGTGCCAGCAGTTTAGGGGGTTGGGGGGAAAAACTGTTTTTT.

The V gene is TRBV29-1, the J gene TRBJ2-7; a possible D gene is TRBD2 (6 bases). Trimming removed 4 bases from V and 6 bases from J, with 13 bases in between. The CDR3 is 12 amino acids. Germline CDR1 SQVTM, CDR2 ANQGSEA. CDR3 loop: CSVVPSVGEQYF. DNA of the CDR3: TGCAGCGTTGTGCCTAGCGTCGGCGAGCAGTACTTC.